The 27 T cell receptor beta chains listed next were all sequenced from one sample in a study of T cell repertoires in cytomegalovirus infection. These receptors lack a known antigen. Each CDR3 protein gets one entry after TCRdb re-called the reads with MiXCR. The sample carries more than 55,000 distinct CDR3 sequences, 20% to 25% recorded once. This specimen consisted of CD8+ T cells from cultured PBMCs, obtained from culture after CMV antigen stimulation. The receptors stem from a human donor in good health (CMV status not recorded). Some clones in this sample may be carry-over from other donors' samples.

The V call is TRBV28, the J call TRBJ1-1; D not certain. Trimming shortened V by 3 bases and J by 4 bases, and 6 bases separated the two germline ends. The CDR3 totals 12 residues. Germline CDR1 MDHEN, CDR2 SYDVKM. CDR3 region: CASSFVGTEAFF. For the CDR3, the DNA is TGTGCCAGCAGTTTTGTGGGCACTGAAGCTTTCTTT.

V is TRBV2 and J is TRBJ2-7; D may correspond to TRBD1 or TRBD2 (5 bases each). The CDR3 has 14 amino acids. Germline CDR1 SNHLY, CDR2 FYNNEI. The V end lost 7 bases, the J end lost 0 bases, and 13 bases lay between the germline ends. This CDR3 reads CASTLGTASYEQYF. The DNA of the CDR3 is TGTGCCAGCACTCTGGGGACGGCCTCCTACGAGCAGTACTTC.

The chain employs TRBV4-1 and TRBJ1-1; D may be TRBD1 (6 bases). CDR1 and CDR2 (germline): MGHRA, YSYEKL. The CDR3 extends over 16 amino acids. V was shortened by 4 bases and J by 1 base, with 16 bases between the two germline ends. CDR3 sequence (DNA): TGCGCCAGCAGCCTCACAGGGATGAGGGCGAACACTGAAGCTTTCTTT. Encoded protein: CASSLTGMRANTEAFF.

This clonotype was seen a handful of times. The chain combines TRBV12-3 or TRBV12-4 with TRBJ2-1; tentative D call: TRBD2 (5 bases). Trimming removed 7 bases at V and 9 bases at J, with 19 bases between. CDR3 length: 14 residues. CDR3 residues: CASTPIEGWGEQFF. The CDR3 nucleotides are TGTGCCAGCACCCCCATAGAGGGTTGGGGTGAGCAGTTCTTC.

This clonotype came up a few times. The J gene is TRBJ1-5, the V gene TRBV11-2; D possibly corresponds to TRBD1 (6 bases). Germline values: CDR1 SGHAT, CDR2 FQNNGV. The length of the CDR3 is 13 residues. The ends were cut back, 5 bases at V and 9 bases at J, with 14 bases in the middle. CDR3 bases: TGTGCCAGCAGCACAGGGTCCGATAGGCCCCAGCATTTT. Amino acids: CASSTGSDRPQHF.

This clonotype was counted a few times. The chain links TRBV12-3 or TRBV12-4 to TRBJ2-7; D may be TRBD1 or TRBD2 (5 bases each). Between the trimmed V and J ends, which lost 7 bases and 2 bases, there was a span of 18 bases. The length of the CDR3 is 15 residues. CDR3 sequence reads: CASTPGGTHPYEQYF. CDR3 DNA: TGTGCCAGCACCCCCGGTGGGACGCACCCCTACGAGCAGTACTTC.

V and J are TRBV28 and TRBJ2-1, with D possibly matching TRBD1 (6 bases). The CDR3 is made up of 17 amino acids. Germline V CDR1 and CDR2: MDHEN, SYDVKM. Trimming pared 2 bases from V and 4 bases from J, leaving 18 bases between. The CDR3 sequence is CASSLMLGGDKYNEQFF. The CDR3 bases are TGTGCCAGCAGTTTAATGTTAGGGGGAGACAAATACAATGAGCAGTTCTTC.

The V and J genes are TRBV7-8 and TRBJ2-3; 11 bases are shared with TRBD2. There are 17 residues in the CDR3. V shed 1 base, J shed 5 bases, and the junction held 8 bases outside the gene matches. The germline V gene encodes CDR1 SGHVS and CDR2 FQNEAQ. The CDR3 DNA is TGTGCCAGCAGCTTAGGGGTAGCGGGGGGGACGAGAGATACGCAGTATTTT. Translation: CASSLGVAGGTRDTQYF.

This clonotype showed up just a few times. The genes are TRBV7-9 and TRBJ2-7; 15 bases are shared with TRBD2. V was clipped by 5 bases and J by 2 bases; unmatched bases: 4. Germline CDR1 is SEHNR and CDR2 is FQNEAQ (reference sequence). This CDR3 region has 16 residues. As DNA, the CDR3 is TGTGCCAGCAGCGCGGGACTAGCGGGGGGACCCTACGAGCAGTACTTC. Translating gives CASSAGLAGGPYEQYF.

V usage is TRBV14 and J usage is TRBJ2-3; TRBD1 matches at 7 bases. CDR1 SGHDN and CDR2 FVKESK come from the germline V gene. J gave up 2 bases and V 5 bases, and 13 bases lay outside the gene matches. The CDR3 is made up of 17 amino acids. Written as DNA, the CDR3 is TGTGCCAGCAGCTTTCGATACCGGGACAGTCTCACAGATACGCAGTATTTT. This encodes CASSFRYRDSLTDTQYF.

J is TRBJ2-3 and V is TRBV6-1; 9 positions match TRBD2. CDR1 MNHNS and CDR2 SASEGT come from the germline V gene. Trimming at V came to 4 bases and at J to 0 bases, leaving 8 bases not matched to a gene. The CDR3 runs to 17 residues. The CDR3 spells CASSARPTSGSTDTQYF. The DNA of the CDR3 is TGTGCCAGCAGTGCCCGACCTACTAGCGGGAGCACAGATACGCAGTATTTT.

The rearrangement joins TRBV6-2 or TRBV6-3 to TRBJ2-1, with D unclear. Trimming left V 5 bases short and J 4 bases short, with 6 bases between. CDR1 and CDR2 (germline): MNHEY, SVGEGT. The CDR3 length is 12 residues. CDR3 sequence: CASSQSYNEQFF. The CDR3 bases are TGTGCCAGCAGTCAGTCTTACAATGAGCAGTTCTTC.

In DNA form, the CDR3 reads TGCAGTGCTAGAGATGCCGTCAGGAGTGAAGAGACCCAGTACTTC. This encodes CSARDAVRSEETQYF. V gene TRBV20-1 combines with J gene TRBJ2-5; D not resolved. The CDR3 extends over 15 amino acids. Germline V gene data show CDR1 as DFQATT and CDR2 as SNEGSKA (reference sequence). The germline V and J ends were trimmed by 0 bases and 3 bases, with 14 bases remaining between them.

The chain combines TRBV6-6 with TRBJ1-6; D is uncertain. Trimming pared 7 bases from V and 3 bases from J, leaving 10 bases between. The CDR3 has 14 residues. Germline CDR1 is MNHNY and CDR2 is SVGAGI (reference sequence). CDR3 loop: CASTLTNYNSPLHF. DNA for the CDR3: TGTGCCAGCACCCTGACAAACTATAATTCACCCCTCCACTTT.

This clonotype has a handful of counts. The chain links TRBV5-6 to TRBJ2-7, with D perhaps matching TRBD2 (5 bases). Trimming removed 2 bases at V and 0 bases at J, with 9 bases between. Germline V gene data show CDR1 as SGHDT and CDR2 as YYEEEE. CDR3 length equals 14 residues. The CDR3 nucleotides read TGTGCCAGCAGCTTCGGGGAGAGCTCCTACGAGCAGTACTTC. This codes for CASSFGESSYEQYF.

Only a few counts were recorded for this clonotype. J is TRBJ1-4 and V is TRBV6-1; TRBD1 aligns across 9 bases. There are 17 residues in the CDR3. The germline V gene has CDR1 MNHNS and CDR2 SASEGT. Losses at the gene ends were 0 bases for V and 8 bases for J; bases not matched to a gene: 10. CDR3 loop: CASSEALQDRGGEKLFF. CDR3 nucleotides: TGTGCCAGCAGTGAAGCGCTTCAGGACAGGGGAGGAGAAAAACTGTTTTTT.

In the case of this clonotype: Mismatch with germline at one junction end may stem from a read error. The chain carries TRBV7-7 and TRBJ2-7, with no clear D. The germline V gene has CDR1 SSHAT and CDR2 FNYEAQ (reference sequence). The CDR3 spans 15 residues. CDR3 in DNA: TGTGCTAGCAGCTTAGCATCAGGAGTGGGCTACGAGCAGTACTTC. Translating it yields CASSLASGVGYEQYF.

The CDR3 sequence: CASSFGDEKLFF. CDR3 in DNA: TGTGCCAGCAGCTTCGGCGATGAAAAACTGTTTTTT. J is TRBJ1-4 and V is TRBV7-9; D is uncertain. V shed 3 bases and J shed 6 bases, with 5 bases lying between them. Per germline, CDR1 SEHNR and CDR2 FQNEAQ (reference sequence). The CDR3 contains 12 residues.

The rearrangement joins TRBV3-1 to TRBJ2-3, with D possibly TRBD2 on 6 matching bases. CDR3 length: 16 residues. Trimming took 2 bases from V and 6 from J, leaving 18 bases between them. Germline V CDR1 and CDR2: LGHDT, YNNKEL (reference sequence). This CDR3 reads CASSQSTGLGRDTQYF. The CDR3 region has the DNA TGTGCCAGCAGCCAATCAACGGGACTGGGGAGGGATACGCAGTATTTT.

The chain links TRBV12-3 or TRBV12-4 to TRBJ1-2; 8 bases align to TRBD1. V lost 6 bases, J lost 8 bases, and 5 bases stayed unmatched. The CDR3 sequence is 12 residues long. The CDR3 nucleotides are TGTGCCAGCAGGCAGGGGGCGCAGGGCTACACCTTC. As protein: CASRQGAQGYTF.

The V and J genes are TRBV6-5 and TRBJ2-3, with D possibly being TRBD2 (6 bases). Germline CDR1 reads MNHEY; CDR2 reads SVGAGI. The CDR3 loop spans 15 amino acids. The ends were cut back, 4 bases at V and 2 bases at J, with 13 bases in the middle. The CDR3 bases are TGTGCCAGCAGTTTTTCCGGGACTTTCACAGATACGCAGTATTTT. This translates into CASSFSGTFTDTQYF.

This clonotype was seen a handful of times. J is TRBJ2-1 and V is TRBV7-9; D is undetermined. V dropped 3 bases and J dropped 5 bases, with 11 bases sitting between them. CDR1 is SEHNR and CDR2 is FQNEAQ in the germline V gene (reference sequence). The CDR3 runs 14 residues. CDR3 protein: CASSFKAPNNEQFF. CDR3 bases: TGTGCCAGCAGCTTTAAAGCGCCTAACAATGAGCAGTTCTTC.

The J gene is TRBJ2-5, the V gene TRBV10-3; TRBD1 is a possible D gene (5 bases). The CDR3 spans 13 residues. CDR1 is ENHRY, CDR2 SYGVKD, per germline. V was clipped by 4 bases and J by 2 bases, with 8 bases between them. In DNA, the CDR3 is TGTGCCATCAGTGGGAAGGGGCAAGAGACCCAGTACTTC. Protein product: CAISGKGQETQYF.

This clonotype turned up a few times. The chain couples TRBV5-4 to TRBJ1-1; D unresolved. Trimming removed 3 bases at V and 0 bases at J, with 18 bases between. The germline gives CDR1 SGHNT, CDR2 YYREEE (reference sequence). The CDR3 consists of 17 residues. CDR3: CASSSKGTAYMNTEAFF. CDR3 DNA sequence: TGTGCCAGCAGCTCGAAGGGCACCGCTTACATGAACACTGAAGCTTTCTTT.

This clonotype was observed a handful of times. This sequence joins TRBV7-9 and TRBJ2-5; 7 bases are shared with TRBD1. The germline V gene has CDR1 SEHNR and CDR2 FQNEAQ (reference sequence). V was pared by 5 bases and J by 5 bases, with 8 bases of the junction left unmatched. The CDR3 extends over 14 amino acids. CDR3 nucleotide sequence: TGTGCCAGCAGCCCCCGACAGGGAGAGGAGACCCAGTACTTC. Its protein is CASSPRQGEETQYF.

This clonotype was seen a handful of times. The chain joins TRBV27 to TRBJ2-1; 9 bases line up with TRBD2. The CDR3 spans 15 residues. With V trimmed by 10 bases and J by 1 base, 8 bases remained unmatched. Germline CDR1 reads MNHEY; CDR2 reads SMNVEV (reference sequence). The CDR3 coding sequence is TGTGCCACCCGAGCGGGGGGCGGGTCCTACAATGAGCAGTTCTTC. Translation: CATRAGGGSYNEQFF.

This clonotype was recorded at least ten times. This chain uses TRBV10-3 with TRBJ1-3; no firm D call. This CDR3 contains 15 residues. Looked up from germline, CDR1 is ENHRY and CDR2 is SYGVKD. Trimming stripped 2 bases from V and 0 bases from J, with 8 bases between. CDR3: CAISEVGNSGNTIYF. In DNA, the CDR3 is TGTGCCATCAGTGAGGTGGGGAACTCTGGAAACACCATATATTTT.